This T cell receptor beta chain was recorded in a study of cytomegalovirus exposure and HLA in healthy donors. Points from the study as a whole: CMV antigen specificity of three CMV-associated chains was confirmed in vitro. There were fewer than 200 TCR beta chains listed as cytomegalovirus-associated. Earlier results showed most TCR beta V segments being productive about 90% or about 30% of the time.

This clone was seen just once. Antigen unknown. PCR was performed using 60 Vbeta and 13 Jbeta primers. The assay was immunoSEQ multiplex PCR, and TCRdb's table has in-frame clones only and misses some. The profile shows 100,000 to 150,000 clones, just over 70% of them singletons. This CDR3 spans 16 amino acids. The junction had 10 bases not matched to a gene; V was cut back by 4 bases and J by 6 bases. Germline-derived CDR1 and CDR2 are ENHRY and SYGVKD. What was sequenced was PBMCs. The TCR comes from a woman aged 55-70 years in good health and CMV-seropositive. This chain links TRBV10-3 with TRBJ2-1; 9 bases are a match to TRBD1. The CDR3 region is CAISGSGTGTINEQFF. In nucleotides, the CDR3 is TGTGCCATCAGTGGTTCCGGGACAGGGACTATCAATGAGCAGTTCTTC.